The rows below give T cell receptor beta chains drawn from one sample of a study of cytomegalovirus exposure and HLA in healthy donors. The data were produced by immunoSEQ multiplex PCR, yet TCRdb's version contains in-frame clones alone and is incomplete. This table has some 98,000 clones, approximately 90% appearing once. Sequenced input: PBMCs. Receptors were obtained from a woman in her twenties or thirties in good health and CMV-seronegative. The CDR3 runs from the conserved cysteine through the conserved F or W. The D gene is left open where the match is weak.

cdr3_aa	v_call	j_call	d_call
CASSSSSYNEQFF	TRBV5-1	TRBJ2-1	NA
CATHTGLADNEQFF	TRBV15	TRBJ2-1	TRBD2
CASSRNPRDTQYF	TRBV7-3	TRBJ2-3	NA
CASSGEGNQPQHF	TRBV2	TRBJ1-5	NA
CASSEPGGLYEQYF	TRBV25-1	TRBJ2-7	NA
CASRTSGDLTDTQYF	TRBV5-1	TRBJ2-3	TRBD2
CAISESGGSEQFF	TRBV10-3	TRBJ2-1	TRBD2
CASSQDLGGRYNEQFF	TRBV4-1	TRBJ2-1	TRBD1
CASSLRRTGRYSNQPQHF	TRBV5-6	TRBJ1-5	TRBD1
CASSYLPVPNTGELFF	TRBV6-5	TRBJ2-2	NA
CASSNDRGRDQPQHF	TRBV19	TRBJ1-5	TRBD1
CASSLDSVENSPLHF	TRBV7-9	TRBJ1-6	NA
CASSYGAGNNQPQHF	TRBV27	TRBJ1-5	NA
CASSGGLGNEQFF	TRBV2	TRBJ2-1	NA
CASSADRDNEQFF	TRBV7-2	TRBJ2-1	TRBD1
CASSHRGTGELFF	TRBV10-1	TRBJ2-2	NA
CASSIQPYRGVNQPQHF	TRBV19	TRBJ1-5	TRBD1
CASTRVAGGSYEQYF	TRBV27	TRBJ2-7	TRBD2
CASSGGGGTEAFF	TRBV7-2	TRBJ1-1	NA
CASSYGAGGLNYGYTF	TRBV6-5	TRBJ1-2	TRBD1
CASSQSTSGGVTDTQYF	TRBV4-2	TRBJ2-3	TRBD2
CASSESSSYEQYF	TRBV5-1	TRBJ2-7	NA
CASSPQGQGSEKLFF	TRBV4-3	TRBJ1-4	TRBD1
CASSTGGRNQPQHF	TRBV6-5	TRBJ1-5	TRBD1
CASSLPEYQPQHF	TRBV28	TRBJ1-5	NA
CASSSYRGGYTF	TRBV2	TRBJ1-2	TRBD1
CASSPWTSGSGATGELFF	TRBV5-6	TRBJ2-2	TRBD2
CASSLRRESYEQYF	TRBV13	TRBJ2-7	NA
CASSSVNGAGELFF	TRBV7-6	TRBJ2-2	NA
CASSPRQVLEQYF	TRBV7-6	TRBJ2-7	NA
CASNAGAPNTGELFF	TRBV9	TRBJ2-2	NA
CASSPVGNTGELFF	TRBV2	TRBJ2-2	NA
CASSVAHRGGEQYF	TRBV9	TRBJ2-7	NA
CASSPGQGGMNTEAFF	TRBV5-1	TRBJ1-1	TRBD1
CASSPTSGMETQYF	TRBV5-1	TRBJ2-5	TRBD2
CASRDLRDRGDEQYF	TRBV4-1	TRBJ2-7	TRBD1
CASSAGPRGLYNEQFF	TRBV2	TRBJ2-1	NA